Listed below are T cell receptor beta chains from one sample, sequenced in a study of blood T cell repertoires in COVID-19. Method: immunoSEQ multiplex PCR; TCRdb's copy keeps in-frame clones and lacks some. This repertoire shows approximately 220,000 clones, roughly nine tenths found once; its top ten account for just over 2.5%. Sequenced input: PBMCs or T cells enriched from blood (not recorded which). These receptors were obtained from a woman younger than 45 who had recovered from COVID-19. Both conserved end residues are part of each CDR3. The order of the fields is J gene, V gene, CDR3 protein.

J: TRBJ2-1; V: TRBV6-5; CDR3: CASRKPGGHEQFF
J: TRBJ1-5; V: TRBV5-5; CDR3: CASSLDAGDQPQHF
J: TRBJ2-3; V: TRBV6-5; CDR3: CASSTSRTDTQYF
J: TRBJ2-1; V: TRBV13; CDR3: CASSLNIDSDEQFF
J: TRBJ1-2; V: TRBV12-3/TRBV12-4; CDR3: CASSVQGFYGYTF
J: TRBJ1-2; V: TRBV7-3; CDR3: CASSLDGYGYTF
J: TRBJ1-2; V: TRBV4-1; CDR3: CASSQGRQGYGYTF
J: TRBJ1-6; V: TRBV5-5; CDR3: CASRQWLDNSPLHF
J: TRBJ1-1; V: TRBV5-4; CDR3: CASSYQGWGEAFF
J: TRBJ1-2; V: TRBV7-9; CDR3: CASSLGAGGGYTF
J: TRBJ1-1; V: TRBV23-1; CDR3: CASSQSRRTEAFF
J: TRBJ2-4; V: TRBV19; CDR3: CASSPTATVAKNIQYF
J: TRBJ2-5; V: TRBV28; CDR3: CASSLPTGEVETQYF
J: TRBJ1-2; V: TRBV7-8; CDR3: CASSPRNLGDSGYTF
J: TRBJ1-2; V: TRBV7-2; CDR3: CASRTGTEYGYTF
J: TRBJ2-1; V: TRBV7-9; CDR3: CASSLGRLAGRNEQFF
J: TRBJ2-5; V: TRBV4-1; CDR3: CASSHPPAGPQETQYF
J: TRBJ2-1; V: TRBV6-2/TRBV6-3; CDR3: CASSYSLYFGQLRNEQFF
J: TRBJ1-2; V: TRBV13; CDR3: CASSRTNNYGYTF
J: TRBJ1-1; V: TRBV2; CDR3: CASEDSLNTEAFF
J: TRBJ2-3; V: TRBV7-2; CDR3: CASSLRRDTQYF
J: TRBJ2-5; V: TRBV7-3; CDR3: CASSPTPGLMGETQYF
J: TRBJ1-2; V: TRBV4-1; CDR3: CASSHPGTLRGYTF
J: TRBJ2-7; V: TRBV7-2; CDR3: CASSSQVKTGAYEQYF
J: TRBJ1-1; V: TRBV5-1; CDR3: CASNTGMNTEAFF
J: TRBJ2-5; V: TRBV9; CDR3: CASSVGDHTTGETQYF
J: TRBJ2-2; V: TRBV4-3; CDR3: CASSQDRRVGNTGELFF
J: TRBJ2-7; V: TRBV5-1; CDR3: CASSLGLERDRGYEQYF
J: TRBJ1-2; V: TRBV2; CDR3: CASTLFNRASGYTF